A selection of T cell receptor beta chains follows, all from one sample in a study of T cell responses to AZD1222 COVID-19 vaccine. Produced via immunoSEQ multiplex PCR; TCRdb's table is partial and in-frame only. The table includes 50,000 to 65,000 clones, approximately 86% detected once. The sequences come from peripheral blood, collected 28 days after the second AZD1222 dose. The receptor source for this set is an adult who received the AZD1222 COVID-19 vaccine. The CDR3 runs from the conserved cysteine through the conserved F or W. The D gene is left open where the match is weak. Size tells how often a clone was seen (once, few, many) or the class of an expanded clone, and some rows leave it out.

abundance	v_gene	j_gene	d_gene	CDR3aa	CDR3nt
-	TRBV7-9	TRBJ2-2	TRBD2	CASSQKGLADTGELFF	TGTGCCAGCAGCCAAAAGGGACTAGCGGACACCGGGGAGCTGTTTTTT
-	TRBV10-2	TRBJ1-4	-	CASGPSTGTRNEKLFF	TGCGCCAGTGGGCCTTCGACGGGGACCCGAAATGAAAAACTGTTTTTT
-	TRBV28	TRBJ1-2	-	CASSIQDSNYGYTF	TGTGCCAGCAGTATTCAGGATTCTAACTATGGCTACACCTTC
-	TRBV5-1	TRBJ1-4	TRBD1	CASSPGQGREKLFF	TGCGCCAGCAGCCCCGGACAGGGAAGGGAAAAACTGTTTTTT
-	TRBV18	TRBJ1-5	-	CASSPTGGFNQPQHF	TGTGCCAGCTCACCCACGGGTGGGTTCAACCAGCCCCAGCATTTT
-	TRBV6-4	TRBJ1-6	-	CASSDLWGAGSPLHF	TGTGCCAGCAGTGACTTATGGGGGGCCGGTTCACCCCTCCACTTT
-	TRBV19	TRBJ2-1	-	CASSMVGHMNEQFF	TGTGCCAGTAGTATGGTAGGCCACATGAATGAGCAGTTCTTC
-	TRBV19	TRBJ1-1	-	CASSRGLRTEAFF	TGTGCCAGTAGTAGGGGGCTGCGCACTGAAGCTTTCTTT
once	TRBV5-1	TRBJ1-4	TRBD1	CASSLTGGLHEKLFF	TGCGCCAGCAGCTTGACAGGGGGTCTACATGAAAAACTGTTTTTT
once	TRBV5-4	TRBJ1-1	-	CASSPDQNTEAFF	TGTGCCAGCAGCCCTGACCAGAACACTGAAGCTTTCTTT
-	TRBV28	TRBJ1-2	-	CASSLGENYGYTF	TGTGCCAGCAGTTTGGGGGAAAACTATGGCTACACCTTC
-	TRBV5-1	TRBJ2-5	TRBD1	CASSRDRGQETQYF	TGCGCCAGCAGCAGGGACAGGGGTCAAGAGACCCAGTACTTC
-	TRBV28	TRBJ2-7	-	CASSPGQNYEQYF	TGTGCCAGCAGTCCCGGACAGAACTACGAGCAGTACTTC
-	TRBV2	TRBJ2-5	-	CASCGQGEETQYF	TGTGCCAGCTGTGGACAAGGGGAAGAGACCCAGTACTTC
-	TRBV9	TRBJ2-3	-	CASAKGSTDTQYF	TGTGCCAGCGCTAAGGGCAGCACAGATACGCAGTATTTT
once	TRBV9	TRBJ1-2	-	CASSVGGDLGYTF	TGTGCCAGCAGCGTAGGTGGGGATCTTGGCTACACCTTC
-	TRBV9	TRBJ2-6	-	CASSTTRISSGANVLTF	TGTGCCAGCAGCACCACCCGCATCAGCTCTGGGGCCAACGTCCTGACTTTC
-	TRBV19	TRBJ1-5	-	CASSQGLSQPQHF	TGTGCCTCCTCGCAGGGGCTGAGCCAGCCCCAGCATTTT
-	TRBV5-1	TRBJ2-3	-	CASSVDSTDTQYF	TGCGCCAGCAGCGTTGACAGTACAGATACGCAGTATTTT
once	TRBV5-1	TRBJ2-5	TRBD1	CASSLDGTGSETQYF	TGCGCCAGCAGCTTGGACGGGACAGGGTCTGAGACCCAGTACTTC
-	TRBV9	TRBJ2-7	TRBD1	CASSPRGQGVTYEQYF	TGTGCCAGCAGCCCCCGGGGACAGGGGGTTACCTACGAGCAGTACTTC
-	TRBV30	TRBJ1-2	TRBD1	CASPGQGVRVRGYTF	TGTGCCTCACCGGGACAGGGGGTCAGAGTACGTGGCTACACCTTC